Listed below are T cell receptor beta chains from one sample, sequenced in a study of T cells in Graves' hyperthyroidism and ophthalmopathy. One entry per CDR3 protein, called by TCRdb with MiXCR from the multiplex PCR reads. The table shows some 510,000 distinct CDR3 sequences, with around 20% occurring only once. The source material was blood. The source is a man between 18 and 29 years old with Graves' hyperthyroidism. Each CDR3 is given with its conserved first and last residue. The order of the fields is V gene, D gene, clone size, J gene, CDR3 DNA, CDR3 protein. A D gene is named only where the DNA matches it firmly. Rows give clone size only sometimes, using once, few, many, or a class for an expanded clone.

v_call: TRBV2; d_call: -; clone_size: -; j_call: TRBJ1-1; cdr3_nt: TGTGCCAGCAGTGAAGGGGCCGGGGGTACTGAAGCTTTCTTT; cdr3_aa: CASSEGAGGTEAFF
v_call: TRBV2; d_call: TRBD1; clone_size: many; j_call: TRBJ1-2; cdr3_nt: TGTGCCAGCAGTGATGAGTACAGGGGATATGGCTACACCTTC; cdr3_aa: CASSDEYRGYGYTF
v_call: TRBV28; d_call: TRBD1; clone_size: many; j_call: TRBJ1-2; cdr3_nt: TGTGCCAGCAGTTTGTCACAGGGGAGCTATGGCTACACCTTC; cdr3_aa: CASSLSQGSYGYTF
v_call: TRBV9; d_call: -; clone_size: once; j_call: TRBJ2-2; cdr3_nt: TGTGCCAGCAGCGTAAGAGGGGGAATGTCTGGCACCGGGGAGCTGTTTTTT; cdr3_aa: CASSVRGGMSGTGELFF
v_call: TRBV5-1; d_call: -; clone_size: many; j_call: TRBJ2-6; cdr3_nt: TGCGCCAGCAGTAATTTGACAGGGAGGAATGGGGCCAACGTCCTGACTTTC; cdr3_aa: CASSNLTGRNGANVLTF
v_call: TRBV2; d_call: -; clone_size: -; j_call: TRBJ2-5; cdr3_nt: TGTGCCAGCAGTGAACAACCCCCTACCCCGGGGAAAGAGACCCAGTACTTC; cdr3_aa: CASSEQPPTPGKETQYF
v_call: TRBV6-5; d_call: -; clone_size: many; j_call: TRBJ2-2; cdr3_nt: TGTGCCAGCGGAACGGGCCTAACTACCGGGGAGCTGTTTTTT; cdr3_aa: CASGTGLTTGELFF
v_call: TRBV30; d_call: TRBD1; clone_size: -; j_call: TRBJ2-7; cdr3_nt: TGTGCCTGGGGGGCCGGGACAGGGGGCATCGAGCAGTACTTC; cdr3_aa: CAWGAGTGGIEQYF
v_call: TRBV27; d_call: -; clone_size: few; j_call: TRBJ2-7; cdr3_nt: TGTGCCAGCAGTTTACAGGTTGGCTACGAGCAGTACTTC; cdr3_aa: CASSLQVGYEQYF
v_call: TRBV30; d_call: -; clone_size: -; j_call: TRBJ1-6; cdr3_nt: TGTGCCTGGAGTGTAAATGGCAATTCACCCCTCCACTTT; cdr3_aa: CAWSVNGNSPLHF
v_call: TRBV7-2; d_call: TRBD1; clone_size: many; j_call: TRBJ2-5; cdr3_nt: TGTGCCAGCAGCTATCAGGGGGTAGTTAGCGAGACCCAGTACTTC; cdr3_aa: CASSYQGVVSETQYF
v_call: TRBV2; d_call: TRBD1; clone_size: few; j_call: TRBJ1-6; cdr3_nt: TGTGCCAGCCTGTCCCGGGACAGTGCCCGATCCCTCCACTTT; cdr3_aa: CASLSRDSARSLHF
v_call: TRBV5-5; d_call: -; clone_size: many; j_call: TRBJ1-3; cdr3_nt: TGTGCCAGCAGACAAAGTCCCGGAAACACCATATATTTT; cdr3_aa: CASRQSPGNTIYF
v_call: TRBV2; d_call: -; clone_size: few; j_call: TRBJ2-5; cdr3_nt: TGTGCCAGCAGTGTCCGGGGGAGGCAAGAGACCCAGTACTTC; cdr3_aa: CASSVRGRQETQYF
v_call: TRBV6-5; d_call: -; clone_size: -; j_call: TRBJ2-6; cdr3_nt: TGTGCCAGCAGTTACTCGGGTGTCCTCTCTGGGGCCAACGTCCTGACTTTC; cdr3_aa: CASSYSGVLSGANVLTF
v_call: TRBV25-1; d_call: -; clone_size: many; j_call: TRBJ2-7; cdr3_nt: TGTGCCAGCAGTCCTCAGGGGTACTCCTACGAGCAGTACTTC; cdr3_aa: CASSPQGYSYEQYF
v_call: TRBV20-1; d_call: -; clone_size: many; j_call: TRBJ2-5; cdr3_nt: TGCAGTGCTAGAGATAGAAGGGGCCAAGAGACCCAGTACTTC; cdr3_aa: CSARDRRGQETQYF
v_call: TRBV9; d_call: -; clone_size: few; j_call: TRBJ1-1; cdr3_nt: TGTGCCAGCAGCGTTTTTGGGTCCCAGGACACTGAAGCTTTCTTT; cdr3_aa: CASSVFGSQDTEAFF
v_call: TRBV20-1; d_call: -; clone_size: many; j_call: TRBJ1-5; cdr3_nt: TGCAGTGCTAGAGATCTGAGCGGGGACAATCAGCCCCAGCATTTT; cdr3_aa: CSARDLSGDNQPQHF
v_call: TRBV9; d_call: -; clone_size: many; j_call: TRBJ2-7; cdr3_nt: TGTGCCAGCAGTCGGGACTCAGGGGAGCAGTACTTC; cdr3_aa: CASSRDSGEQYF
v_call: TRBV9; d_call: -; clone_size: few; j_call: TRBJ1-5; cdr3_nt: TGTGCCAGCGCAGGTCCAGGGGTGAATCAGCCCCAGCATTTT; cdr3_aa: CASAGPGVNQPQHF
v_call: TRBV25-1; d_call: -; clone_size: many; j_call: TRBJ1-1; cdr3_nt: TGTGCCAGCAGTGATTCAAGGGGCCTGAACACTGAAGCTTTCTTT; cdr3_aa: CASSDSRGLNTEAFF
v_call: TRBV20-1; d_call: -; clone_size: -; j_call: TRBJ2-2; cdr3_nt: TGCGGCCTCTATGGGGGGGCGAGCGGGGAGCTGTTTTTT; cdr3_aa: CGLYGGASGELFF
v_call: TRBV6-5; d_call: TRBD1; clone_size: many; j_call: TRBJ2-7; cdr3_nt: TGTGCCAGCAAAGAGACAGGGGGGGGAGACGAGCAGTACTTC; cdr3_aa: CASKETGGGDEQYF
v_call: TRBV30; d_call: -; clone_size: -; j_call: TRBJ1-5; cdr3_nt: TGTGCCTGGAGTAGAGGGACGGACCAGCCCCAGCATTTT; cdr3_aa: CAWSRGTDQPQHF
v_call: TRBV6-1; d_call: -; clone_size: -; j_call: TRBJ2-7; cdr3_nt: TGTGCCAGCAGTATCCCGACGGGGCAGTACTTC; cdr3_aa: CASSIPTGQYF
v_call: TRBV30; d_call: -; clone_size: -; j_call: TRBJ2-2; cdr3_nt: TGTGCCTGGAGTGTTATAGGCCCCGGGGAGCTGTTTTTT; cdr3_aa: CAWSVIGPGELFF
v_call: TRBV2; d_call: -; clone_size: many; j_call: TRBJ1-5; cdr3_nt: TGTGCCAGCAGGGGCGGGCAGCCCCAGCATTTT; cdr3_aa: CASRGGQPQHF
v_call: TRBV6-1; d_call: TRBD1; clone_size: many; j_call: TRBJ2-2; cdr3_nt: TGTGCCAGCAGTGATAGGGGGCTCAACACCGGGGAGCTGTTTTTT; cdr3_aa: CASSDRGLNTGELFF
v_call: TRBV5-8; d_call: -; clone_size: few; j_call: TRBJ2-2; cdr3_nt: TGTGCCAGCAGCACCTTTAGGACCGGGGAGCTGTTTTTT; cdr3_aa: CASSTFRTGELFF
v_call: TRBV6-5; d_call: -; clone_size: once; j_call: TRBJ1-2; cdr3_nt: TGTGCCAGCAGTTACTCGGTGGGGGATGGCTACACCTTC; cdr3_aa: CASSYSVGDGYTF
v_call: TRBV7-6; d_call: TRBD1; clone_size: many; j_call: TRBJ1-2; cdr3_nt: TGTGCCAGCAGCTTCGGGGGACAGGGTAACTATGGCTACACCTTC; cdr3_aa: CASSFGGQGNYGYTF
v_call: TRBV30; d_call: -; clone_size: few; j_call: TRBJ1-2; cdr3_nt: TGTGCCTGTCGGCTTGGTTATGGCTACACCTTC; cdr3_aa: CACRLGYGYTF
v_call: TRBV11-2; d_call: TRBD2; clone_size: -; j_call: TRBJ2-2; cdr3_nt: TGTGCCAGCAGCCCCCGACTAGCGTCGGCCACCGGGGAGCTGTTTTTT; cdr3_aa: CASSPRLASATGELFF
v_call: TRBV6-2/TRBV6-3; d_call: -; clone_size: many; j_call: TRBJ2-5; cdr3_nt: TGTGCCAGCAGTTACTGGTTCCGGGGGCCGGACCAAGAGACCCAGTACTTC; cdr3_aa: CASSYWFRGPDQETQYF
v_call: TRBV6-1; d_call: -; clone_size: many; j_call: TRBJ1-2; cdr3_nt: TGTGCCAGCAGTGAAAAGGCTGTCGTTAACTATGGCTACACCTTC; cdr3_aa: CASSEKAVVNYGYTF
v_call: TRBV7-9; d_call: -; clone_size: few; j_call: TRBJ2-2; cdr3_nt: TGTGCCAGCAAAGAGTTGGGCGGCGACACCGGGGAGCTGTTTTTT; cdr3_aa: CASKELGGDTGELFF
v_call: TRBV12-3/TRBV12-4; d_call: -; clone_size: many; j_call: TRBJ1-3; cdr3_nt: TGTGCCAGCAGCTCTTACGCTAGCTCTGGAAACACCATATATTTT; cdr3_aa: CASSSYASSGNTIYF
v_call: TRBV26; d_call: -; clone_size: -; j_call: TRBJ1-1; cdr3_nt: TGTGCCAGCAGCCAAGATGAGGACACTGAAGCTTTCTTT; cdr3_aa: CASSQDEDTEAFF
v_call: TRBV9; d_call: TRBD2; clone_size: -; j_call: TRBJ2-2; cdr3_nt: TGTGCCAGCAGCCCTAGCGGGGGGGTTTTGGCCGGGGAGCTGTTTTTT; cdr3_aa: CASSPSGGVLAGELFF
v_call: TRBV27; d_call: TRBD1; clone_size: -; j_call: TRBJ2-7; cdr3_nt: TGTGCCAGCAGTCCACAGGGGGCTGGGGAGCAGTACTTC; cdr3_aa: CASSPQGAGEQYF
v_call: TRBV19; d_call: -; clone_size: -; j_call: TRBJ2-7; cdr3_nt: TGTGCCAGTAGTATACTCCCTTACTACGAGCAGTACTTC; cdr3_aa: CASSILPYYEQYF
v_call: TRBV24-1; d_call: TRBD1; clone_size: many; j_call: TRBJ1-5; cdr3_nt: TGTGCCACCAGTTCCCGACAGGGCGGTCAGCCCCAGCATTTT; cdr3_aa: CATSSRQGGQPQHF
v_call: TRBV29-1; d_call: -; clone_size: many; j_call: TRBJ1-2; cdr3_nt: TGCAGCGTTGAAGGCCTGCCCGATTCTAACTATGGCTACACCTTC; cdr3_aa: CSVEGLPDSNYGYTF
v_call: TRBV9; d_call: TRBD1; clone_size: many; j_call: TRBJ1-1; cdr3_nt: TGTGCCAGCGGACAGGGAGAAAGAGCTTTCTTT; cdr3_aa: CASGQGERAFF
v_call: TRBV6-5; d_call: -; clone_size: -; j_call: TRBJ1-1; cdr3_nt: TGTGCCAGCAGTTACGGGGGCGGCGAAACTGAAGCTTTCTTT; cdr3_aa: CASSYGGGETEAFF
v_call: TRBV30; d_call: -; clone_size: many; j_call: TRBJ2-7; cdr3_nt: TGTGCCTGGAGTGCACCCTCGGAGCAGTACTTC; cdr3_aa: CAWSAPSEQYF
v_call: TRBV6-5; d_call: TRBD1; clone_size: -; j_call: TRBJ1-2; cdr3_nt: TGTGCCAGCAGTTACGACCCAGACAGGGCCGGCTATGGCTACACCTTC; cdr3_aa: CASSYDPDRAGYGYTF
v_call: TRBV4-1; d_call: TRBD1; clone_size: many; j_call: TRBJ1-5; cdr3_nt: TGCGCCAGCAGCCAAGGAAGGGGGCTAAGGAGCAATCAGCCCCAGCATTTT; cdr3_aa: CASSQGRGLRSNQPQHF
v_call: TRBV7-2; d_call: -; clone_size: many; j_call: TRBJ1-3; cdr3_nt: TGTGCCAGCAGCTCCGATCATGCAGGGGAGTCGCATTTT; cdr3_aa: CASSSDHAGESHF
v_call: TRBV12-5; d_call: TRBD1; clone_size: many; j_call: TRBJ1-5; cdr3_nt: TGTGCTAGTGGTTTGGTAGTCGACAGGGGGTATAGCAATCAGCCCCAGCATTTT; cdr3_aa: CASGLVVDRGYSNQPQHF
v_call: TRBV29-1; d_call: -; clone_size: many; j_call: TRBJ2-7; cdr3_nt: TGCAGCGTTGAGGAAAGGTTTCCCCTGGGGGTCGAGCAGTACTTC; cdr3_aa: CSVEERFPLGVEQYF
v_call: TRBV25-1; d_call: -; clone_size: many; j_call: TRBJ2-7; cdr3_nt: TGTGCCAGCAGTCGGCAGCAAGACGAGCAGTACTTC; cdr3_aa: CASSRQQDEQYF
v_call: TRBV20-1; d_call: -; clone_size: many; j_call: TRBJ2-2; cdr3_nt: TGCAGTGCTAGGCCGGGGACATGGACCGGGGAGCTGTTTTTT; cdr3_aa: CSARPGTWTGELFF